Listed below are T cell receptor beta chains from one sample, sequenced in a study of cytomegalovirus exposure and HLA in healthy donors. The method was immunoSEQ multiplex PCR; TCRdb's version includes in-frame clones alone and lacks a portion of them. The profile shows under 200,000 clones, about 77% of them singletons. The sequencing sample was made of PBMCs. The origin of the receptors is a man aged 55 to 70 in good health and CMV-seronegative. Each CDR3 is given without its conserved first and last residue. Fields, in order: J gene, V gene, CDR3 protein.

TRBJ1-5	TRBV5-6	ASSLGTSNQPQN
TRBJ2-7	TRBV4-3	ASSPRGGQYEQY
TRBJ1-4	TRBV18	ASSLGQRSEKLF
TRBJ2-1	TRBV18	ASSPPGLAGGAYNEQF
TRBJ2-2	TRBV5-4	ASSSTGTITGELF
TRBJ2-3	TRBV19	ASSQMAGLGADTQY
TRBJ2-5	TRBV6-1	ASSEAPTGSETQY
TRBJ2-7	TRBV6-1	ASNTGTGSYEQY
TRBJ2-7	TRBV29-1	SVGGRVYEQY
TRBJ2-7	TRBV14	ASSRGSYPYEQY
TRBJ2-5	TRBV5-4	ASSFVSGGTQY
TRBJ1-4	TRBV11-2	ASSPTGYDEKLF
TRBJ2-7	TRBV6-5	ASENPRDRDKQY